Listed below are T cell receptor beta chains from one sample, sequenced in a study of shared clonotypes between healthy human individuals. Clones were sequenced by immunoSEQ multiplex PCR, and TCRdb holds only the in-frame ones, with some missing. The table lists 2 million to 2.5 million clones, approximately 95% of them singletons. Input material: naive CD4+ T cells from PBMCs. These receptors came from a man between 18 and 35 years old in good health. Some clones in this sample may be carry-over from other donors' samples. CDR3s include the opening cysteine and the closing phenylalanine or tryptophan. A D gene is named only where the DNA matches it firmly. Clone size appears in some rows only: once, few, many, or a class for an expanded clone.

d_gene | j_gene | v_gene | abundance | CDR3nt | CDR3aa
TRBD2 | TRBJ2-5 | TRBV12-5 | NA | TGTGCTAGTGGTTTGGTAGGGTCTAGCGGACAAGAGACCCAGTACTTC | CASGLVGSSGQETQYF
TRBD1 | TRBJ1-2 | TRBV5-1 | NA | TGCGCCAGCAGCCAGGGACAGGGATTAGTCTATGGCTACACCTTC | CASSQGQGLVYGYTF
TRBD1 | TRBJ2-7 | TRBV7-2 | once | TGTGCCAGCAGCCCTCGGAACAGGGGCTACGAGCAGTACTTC | CASSPRNRGYEQYF
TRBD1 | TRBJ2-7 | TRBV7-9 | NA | TGTGCCAGCAGCTTGGGACAGGGTAACGAGCAGTACTTC | CASSLGQGNEQYF
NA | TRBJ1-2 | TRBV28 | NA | TGTGCCAGCAGTTTAGGTATTTACTATGGCTACACCTTC | CASSLGIYYGYTF
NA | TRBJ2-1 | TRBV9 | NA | TGTGCCAGCAGTATGGCGGGCTCCTACAATGAGCAGTTCTTC | CASSMAGSYNEQFF
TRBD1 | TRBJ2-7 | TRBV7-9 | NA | TGTGCCAGCAGCCCCGACAGGGCCTACTCCTACGAGCAGTACTTC | CASSPDRAYSYEQYF
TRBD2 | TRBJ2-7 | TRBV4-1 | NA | TGCGCCAGCAGCCCGCTAGCGGGAGGGCCCTACGAGCAGTACTTC | CASSPLAGGPYEQYF
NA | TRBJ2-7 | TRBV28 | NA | TGTGCCAGCCTTTCCTACGAGCAGTACTTC | CASLSYEQYF
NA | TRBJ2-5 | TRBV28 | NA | TGTGCCAGCAGTGCCGGGCCCCTGGGAACCCAGTACTTC | CASSAGPLGTQYF
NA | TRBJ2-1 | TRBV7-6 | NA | TGTGCCAGCAGCCCCCCATACAGAAACGAGCAGTTCTTC | CASSPPYRNEQFF
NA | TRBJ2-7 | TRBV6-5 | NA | TGTGCCAGCAGTTACTCGTCGGCAGATTCCTACGAGCAGTACTTC | CASSYSSADSYEQYF
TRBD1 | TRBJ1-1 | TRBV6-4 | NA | TGTGCCAGCAGTGACCCGCCCCGAGAATTGAACAGGGGCACGAACACTGAAGCTTTCTTT | CASSDPPRELNRGTNTEAFF
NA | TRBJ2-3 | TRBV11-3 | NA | TGTGCCAGCAGCTTAGGGAGCACAGATACGCAGTATTTT | CASSLGSTDTQYF
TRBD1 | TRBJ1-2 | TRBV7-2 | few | TGTGCCAGCAGTCGATCACAGGGGGCGGGTGGCTACACCTTC | CASSRSQGAGGYTF
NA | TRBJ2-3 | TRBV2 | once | TGTGCCAGCATCCCTCTATCTGCAGATACGCAGTATTTT | CASIPLSADTQYF
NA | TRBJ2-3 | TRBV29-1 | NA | TGCAGCGTGGGGGGTGCAACAGGCACAGATACGCAGTATTTT | CSVGGATGTDTQYF
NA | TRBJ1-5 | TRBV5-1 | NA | TGCGCCAGCAGTCTCCTGGTGGGTCAGCCCCAGCATTTT | CASSLLVGQPQHF
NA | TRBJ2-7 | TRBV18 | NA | TGTGCCAGCTCACCCCCGGGTCGGGGCCTCTCCTACGAGCAGTACTTC | CASSPPGRGLSYEQYF
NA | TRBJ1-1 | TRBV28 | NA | TGTGCCAGCAGTTTTGAAGGACGGACGAACACTGAAGCTTTCTTT | CASSFEGRTNTEAFF
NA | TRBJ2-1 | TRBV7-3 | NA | TGTGCCAGCAGCCGAGGGTTGGGCAATGAGCAGTTCTTC | CASSRGLGNEQFF
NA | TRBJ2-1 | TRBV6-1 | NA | TGTGCCAGCGGAGTGAGCTCCTACAATGAGCAGTTCTTC | CASGVSSYNEQFF
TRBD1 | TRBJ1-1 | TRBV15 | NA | TGTGCCACCGAAAAAGGGGGCGATCCAAGAACTGAAGCTTTCTTT | CATEKGGDPRTEAFF
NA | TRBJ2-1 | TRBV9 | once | TGTGCCAGCAGCTTCCTAGGCGATGAGCAGTTCTTC | CASSFLGDEQFF
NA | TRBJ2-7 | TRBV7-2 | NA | TGTGCCAGCAGCTTTTTGGAGCGGCCCCCCTACGAGCAGTACTTC | CASSFLERPPYEQYF
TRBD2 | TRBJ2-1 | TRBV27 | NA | TGTGCCAGCAAACTAGCGGGAGGCAATGAGCAGTTCTTC | CASKLAGGNEQFF
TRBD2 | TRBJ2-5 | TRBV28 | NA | TGTGCCAGCAGTCAGCCGGGACTAGCTGGAGAGACCCAGTACTTC | CASSQPGLAGETQYF
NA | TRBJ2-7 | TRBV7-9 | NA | TGTGCCAGCAGCCACTCTGTTGGAAGCTCCTACGAGCAGTACTTC | CASSHSVGSSYEQYF
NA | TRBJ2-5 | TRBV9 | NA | TGTGCCAGCAGCGTACAGGGGAGTGGGGAGACCCAGTACTTC | CASSVQGSGETQYF
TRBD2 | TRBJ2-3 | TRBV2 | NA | TGTGCCAGCAGTGAGGAGCGGGGGGACACAGATACGCAGTATTTT | CASSEERGDTDTQYF
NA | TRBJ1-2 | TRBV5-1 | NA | TGCGCCAGCAGACGGGACGAAAACTATGGCTACACCTTC | CASRRDENYGYTF
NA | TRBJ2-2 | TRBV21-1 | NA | TGTGCCAGCAGCAAAGGGACAGGGAACACCGGGGAGCTGTTTTTT | CASSKGTGNTGELFF
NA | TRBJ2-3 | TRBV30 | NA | TGTGCCTGGACGCGGTGGGAGCGAGGGGGCACAGATACGCAGTATTTT | CAWTRWERGGTDTQYF
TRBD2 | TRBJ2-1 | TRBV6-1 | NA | TGTGCCAGCAGTGAATTGAGCGGGAGGGTCAATGAGCAGTTCTTC | CASSELSGRVNEQFF
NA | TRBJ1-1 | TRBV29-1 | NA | TGCAGCGTTGAAGGGGCAGGGTGGAGGAACACTGAAGCTTTCTTT | CSVEGAGWRNTEAFF
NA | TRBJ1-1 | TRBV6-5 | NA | TGTGCCAGCAGTCGACAGATGGGGAATGAAGCTTTCTTT | CASSRQMGNEAFF
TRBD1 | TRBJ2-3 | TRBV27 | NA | TGTGCCAGCAGTCCACGGGACAGGGGGGGCACAGATACGCAGTATTTT | CASSPRDRGGTDTQYF
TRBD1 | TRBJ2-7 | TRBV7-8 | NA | TGTGCCAGCAGCCAGAACCCGGGACAGGTCGCCTTACAGCAGTACTTC | CASSQNPGQVALQQYF
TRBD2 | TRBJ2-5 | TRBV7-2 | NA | TGTGCCAGCACCCTGGGTTTAGGGACTATAGCAGAGACCCAGTACTTC | CASTLGLGTIAETQYF
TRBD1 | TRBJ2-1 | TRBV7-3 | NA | TGTGCCAGCAGAAGGACAGGCGAACCCTACAATGAGCAGTTCTTC | CASRRTGEPYNEQFF
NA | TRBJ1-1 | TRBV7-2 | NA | TGTGCCAGCAGCTTAGAGGGAAATGAAGCTTTCTTT | CASSLEGNEAFF
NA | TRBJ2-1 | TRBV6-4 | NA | TGTGCCAGCAGTGCGCGAGGGATCAATGAGCAGTTCTTC | CASSARGINEQFF
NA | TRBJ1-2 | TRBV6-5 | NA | TGTGCCAGCAGTACCCCGTCCAGGGCCAACTATGGCTACACCTTC | CASSTPSRANYGYTF
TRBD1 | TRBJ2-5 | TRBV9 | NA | TGTGCCAGCAGCGTATTCCAAGACAGGGAAGAGACCCAGTACTTC | CASSVFQDREETQYF
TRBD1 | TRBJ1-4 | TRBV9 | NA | TGTGCCAGCAGCGTAGGACAGGGTACTGAAAAACTGTTTTTT | CASSVGQGTEKLFF
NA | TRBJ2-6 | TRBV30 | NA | TGTGCCTGGAACCCCCTCGGGGCCAACGTCCTGACTTTC | CAWNPLGANVLTF
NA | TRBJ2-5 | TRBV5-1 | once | TGCGCCAGCAGCTTGGCGGATAGTTCGGGAGAGACCCAGTACTTC | CASSLADSSGETQYF
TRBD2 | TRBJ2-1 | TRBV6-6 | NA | TGTGCCAGCACCGGGGCCTCAGCGGGAGACCACAATGAGCAGTTCTTC | CASTGASAGDHNEQFF
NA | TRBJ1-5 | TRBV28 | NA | TGTGCCAGCAGTTCACCGGGAGCGGGCAATCAGCCCCAGCATTTT | CASSSPGAGNQPQHF
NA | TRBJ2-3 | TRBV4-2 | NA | TGTGCCAGCAGCCAAGAAATAGGGGATACGCAGTATTTT | CASSQEIGDTQYF